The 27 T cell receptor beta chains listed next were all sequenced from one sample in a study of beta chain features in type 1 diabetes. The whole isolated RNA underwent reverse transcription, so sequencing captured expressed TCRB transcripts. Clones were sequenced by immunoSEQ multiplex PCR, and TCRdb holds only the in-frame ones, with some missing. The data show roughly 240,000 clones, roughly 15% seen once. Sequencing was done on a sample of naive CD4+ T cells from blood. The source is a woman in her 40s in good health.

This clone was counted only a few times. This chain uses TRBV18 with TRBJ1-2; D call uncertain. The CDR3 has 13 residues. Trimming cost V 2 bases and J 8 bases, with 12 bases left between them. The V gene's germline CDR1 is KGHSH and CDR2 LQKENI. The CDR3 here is CASSPIQTGGYTF. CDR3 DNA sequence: TGTGCCAGCTCACCAATCCAAACGGGGGGCTACACCTTC.

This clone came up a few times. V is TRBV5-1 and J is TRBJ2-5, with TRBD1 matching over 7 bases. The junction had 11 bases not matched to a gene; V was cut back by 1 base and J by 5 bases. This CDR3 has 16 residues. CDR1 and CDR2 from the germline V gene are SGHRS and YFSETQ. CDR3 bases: TGCGCCAGCAGCTTGTTGCCGGCCAGGGGGTCGGAGACCCAGTACTTC. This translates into CASSLLPARGSETQYF.

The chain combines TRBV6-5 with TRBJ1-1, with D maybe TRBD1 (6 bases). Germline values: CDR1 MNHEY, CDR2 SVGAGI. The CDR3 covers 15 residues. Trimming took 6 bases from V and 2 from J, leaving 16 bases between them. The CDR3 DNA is TGTGCCAGCAGAAAACAGGGACTACTTAACACTGAAGCTTTCTTT. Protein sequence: CASRKQGLLNTEAFF.

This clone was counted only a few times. CDR3 sequence: CASSQVRGQGGVQETQYF. Written as DNA, the CDR3 is TGCGCCAGCAGCCAAGTTCGCGGACAGGGAGGTGTTCAAGAGACCCAGTACTTC. The chain uses TRBV4-1 and TRBJ2-5; TRBD1 matches at 8 bases. This CDR3 region has 18 residues. With V trimmed by 1 base and J by 2 bases, 12 bases remained unmatched. Germline CDR1 is MGHRA and CDR2 is YSYEKL.

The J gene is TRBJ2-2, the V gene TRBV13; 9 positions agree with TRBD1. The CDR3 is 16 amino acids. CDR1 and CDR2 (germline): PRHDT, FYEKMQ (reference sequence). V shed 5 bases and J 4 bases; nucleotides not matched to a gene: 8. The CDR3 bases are TGTGCCAGCAGCGCCCACAGGGGGCTGAGCACCGGGGAGCTGTTTTTT. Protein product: CASSAHRGLSTGELFF.

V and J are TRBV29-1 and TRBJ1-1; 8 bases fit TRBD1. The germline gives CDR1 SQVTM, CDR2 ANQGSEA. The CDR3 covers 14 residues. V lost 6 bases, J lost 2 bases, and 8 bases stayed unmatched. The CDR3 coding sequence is TGCAGCGTCGACAGGGGTTCTCCTAACACTGAAGCTTTCTTT. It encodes CSVDRGSPNTEAFF.

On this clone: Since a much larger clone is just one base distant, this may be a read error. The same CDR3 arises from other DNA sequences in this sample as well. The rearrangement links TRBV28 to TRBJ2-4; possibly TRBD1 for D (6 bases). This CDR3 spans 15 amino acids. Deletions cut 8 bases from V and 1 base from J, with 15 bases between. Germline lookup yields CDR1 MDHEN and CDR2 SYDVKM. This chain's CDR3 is CASGTQGFAKNIQYF. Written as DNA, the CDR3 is TGTGCCAGCGGAACACAGGGCTTCGCCAAAAACATTCAGTACTTC.

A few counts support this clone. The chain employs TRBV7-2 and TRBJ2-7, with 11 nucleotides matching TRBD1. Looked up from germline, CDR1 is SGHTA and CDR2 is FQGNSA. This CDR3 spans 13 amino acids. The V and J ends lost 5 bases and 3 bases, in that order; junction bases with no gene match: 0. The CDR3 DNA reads TGTGCCAGCAGCGGGACAGGGGGCTACGAGCAGTACTTC. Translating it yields CASSGTGGYEQYF.

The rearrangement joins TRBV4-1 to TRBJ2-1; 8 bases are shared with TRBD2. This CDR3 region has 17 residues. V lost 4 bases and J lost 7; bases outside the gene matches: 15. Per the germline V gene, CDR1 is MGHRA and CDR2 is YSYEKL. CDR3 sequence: CASSPGLALTVRNEQFF. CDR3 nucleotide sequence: TGCGCCAGCAGCCCAGGACTAGCTTTGACGGTCCGGAATGAGCAGTTCTTC.

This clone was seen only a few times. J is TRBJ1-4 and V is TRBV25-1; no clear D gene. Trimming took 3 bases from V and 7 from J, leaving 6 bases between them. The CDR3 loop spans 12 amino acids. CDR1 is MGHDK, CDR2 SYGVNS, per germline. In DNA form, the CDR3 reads TGTGCCAGCAGTGAGCACACTGAAAAACTGTTTTTT. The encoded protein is CASSEHTEKLFF. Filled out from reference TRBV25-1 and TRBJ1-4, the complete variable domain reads EADIYQTPRYLVIGTGKKITLECSQTMGHDKMYWYQQDPGMELHLIHYSYGVNSTEKGDLSSESTVSRIRTEHFPLTLESARPSHTSQYLCASSEHTEKLFFGSGTQLSVL.

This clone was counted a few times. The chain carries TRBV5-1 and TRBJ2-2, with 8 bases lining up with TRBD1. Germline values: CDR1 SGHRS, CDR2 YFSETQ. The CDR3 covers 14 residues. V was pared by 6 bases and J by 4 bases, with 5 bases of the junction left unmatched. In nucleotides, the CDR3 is TGCGCCAGCACAGGGGGCACGGGCACCGGGGAGCTGTTTTTT. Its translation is CASTGGTGTGELFF.

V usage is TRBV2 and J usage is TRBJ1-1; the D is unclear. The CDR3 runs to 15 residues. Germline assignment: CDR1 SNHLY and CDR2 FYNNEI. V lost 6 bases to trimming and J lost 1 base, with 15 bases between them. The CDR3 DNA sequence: TGTGCCAGCAGATACTTCTTGGGCCCGAACACTGAAGCTTTCTTT. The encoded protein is CASRYFLGPNTEAFF.

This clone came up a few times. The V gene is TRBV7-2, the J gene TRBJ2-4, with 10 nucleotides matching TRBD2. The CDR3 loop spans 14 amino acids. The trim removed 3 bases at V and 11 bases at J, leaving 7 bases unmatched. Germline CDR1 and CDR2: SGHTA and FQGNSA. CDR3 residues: CASSFGLAENLQYF. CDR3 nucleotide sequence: TGTGCCAGCAGCTTTGGACTAGCGGAGAACCTTCAGTACTTC.

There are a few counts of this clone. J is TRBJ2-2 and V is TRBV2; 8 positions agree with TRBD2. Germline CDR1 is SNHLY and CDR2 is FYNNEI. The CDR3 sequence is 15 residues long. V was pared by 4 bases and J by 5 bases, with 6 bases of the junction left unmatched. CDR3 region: CASSAGGPRTGELFF. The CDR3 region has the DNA TGTGCCAGCAGTGCGGGGGGGCCGAGGACCGGGGAGCTGTTTTTT.

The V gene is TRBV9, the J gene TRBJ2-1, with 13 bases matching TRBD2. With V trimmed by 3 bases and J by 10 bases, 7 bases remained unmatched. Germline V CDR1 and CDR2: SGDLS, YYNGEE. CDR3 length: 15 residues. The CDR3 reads CASSGGLAGEHEQFF. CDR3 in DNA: TGTGCCAGCAGCGGAGGACTAGCGGGGGAACACGAGCAGTTCTTC.

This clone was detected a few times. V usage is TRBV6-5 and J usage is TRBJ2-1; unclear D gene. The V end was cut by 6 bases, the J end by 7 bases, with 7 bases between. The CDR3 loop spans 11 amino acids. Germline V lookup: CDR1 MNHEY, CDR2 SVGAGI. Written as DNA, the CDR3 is TGTGCCAGCAGGGCCAATAATGAGCAGTTCTTC. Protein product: CASRANNEQFF.

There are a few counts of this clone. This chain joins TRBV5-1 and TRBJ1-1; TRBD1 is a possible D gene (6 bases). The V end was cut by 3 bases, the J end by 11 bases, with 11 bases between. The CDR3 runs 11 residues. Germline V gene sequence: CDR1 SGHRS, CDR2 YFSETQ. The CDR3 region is CASSSSQGAFF. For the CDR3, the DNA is TGCGCCAGCAGCTCCAGTCAGGGGGCTTTCTTT.

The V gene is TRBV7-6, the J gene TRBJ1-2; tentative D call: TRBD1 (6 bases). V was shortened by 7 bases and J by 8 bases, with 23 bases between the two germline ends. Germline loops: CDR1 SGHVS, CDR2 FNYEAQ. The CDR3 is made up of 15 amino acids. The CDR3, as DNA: TGTGCCAGCATCCCGACCCCCGACAGGAGCGGAGGCTACACCTTC. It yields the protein CASIPTPDRSGGYTF. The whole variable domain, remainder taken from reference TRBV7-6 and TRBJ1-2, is GAGVSQSPRYKVTKRGQDVALRCDPISGHVSLYWYRQALGQGPEFLTYFNYEAQQDKSGLPNDRFSAERPEGSISTLTIQRTEQRDSAMYRCASIPTPDRSGGYTFGSGTRLTVV.

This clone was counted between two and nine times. Written as DNA, the CDR3 is TGCGCCAGCAGCTTACTGGGGCCGGCAACTAATGAAAAACTGTTTTTT. Encoded protein: CASSLLGPATNEKLFF. This chain joins TRBV5-1 and TRBJ1-4; maybe TRBD1 (5 bases). This CDR3 region has 16 residues. Germline CDR1 reads SGHRS; CDR2 reads YFSETQ. V was pared by 2 bases and J by 0 bases, with 11 bases between.

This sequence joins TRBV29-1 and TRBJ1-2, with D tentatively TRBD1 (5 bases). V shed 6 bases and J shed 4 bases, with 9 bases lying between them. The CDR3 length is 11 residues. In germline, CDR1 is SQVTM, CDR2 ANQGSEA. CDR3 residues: CSVGTVYGYTF. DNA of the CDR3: TGCAGCGTGGGGACTGTCTATGGCTACACCTTC.

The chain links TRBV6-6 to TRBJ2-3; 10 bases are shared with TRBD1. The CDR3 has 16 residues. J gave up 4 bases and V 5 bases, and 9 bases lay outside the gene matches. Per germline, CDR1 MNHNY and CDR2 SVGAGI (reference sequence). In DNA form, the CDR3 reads TGTGCCAGCAGTCGACCGGGACAGGGGAGCTCAGATACGCAGTATTTT. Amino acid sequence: CASSRPGQGSSDTQYF.

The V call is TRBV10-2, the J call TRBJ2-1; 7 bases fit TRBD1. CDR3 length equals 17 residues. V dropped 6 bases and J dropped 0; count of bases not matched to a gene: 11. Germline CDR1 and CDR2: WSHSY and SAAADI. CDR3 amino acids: CASSMLPTGASYNEQFF. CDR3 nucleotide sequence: TGCGCCAGCAGCATGCTACCTACAGGGGCCTCCTACAATGAGCAGTTCTTC.

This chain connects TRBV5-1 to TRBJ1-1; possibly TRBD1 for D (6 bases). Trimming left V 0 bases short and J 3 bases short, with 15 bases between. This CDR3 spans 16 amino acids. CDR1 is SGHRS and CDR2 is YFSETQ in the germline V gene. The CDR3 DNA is TGCGCCAGCAGCTTGGCCGGGAACTACAGGGACACTGAAGCTTTCTTT. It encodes CASSLAGNYRDTEAFF.

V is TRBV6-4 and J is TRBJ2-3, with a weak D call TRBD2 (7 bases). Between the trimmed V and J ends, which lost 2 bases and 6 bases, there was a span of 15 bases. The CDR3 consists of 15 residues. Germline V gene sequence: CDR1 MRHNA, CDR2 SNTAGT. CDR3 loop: CASSDGGGAGDTQYF. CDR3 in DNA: TGTGCCAGCAGTGACGGAGGGGGGGCCGGGGATACGCAGTATTTT.

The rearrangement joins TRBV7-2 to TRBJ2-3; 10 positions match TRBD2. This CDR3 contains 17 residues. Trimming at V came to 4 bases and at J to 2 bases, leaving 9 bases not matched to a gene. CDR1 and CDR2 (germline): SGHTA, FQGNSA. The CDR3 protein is CASSSGLAGAYTDTQYF. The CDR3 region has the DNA TGTGCCAGCAGCTCGGGTCTAGCGGGGGCATACACAGATACGCAGTATTTT.

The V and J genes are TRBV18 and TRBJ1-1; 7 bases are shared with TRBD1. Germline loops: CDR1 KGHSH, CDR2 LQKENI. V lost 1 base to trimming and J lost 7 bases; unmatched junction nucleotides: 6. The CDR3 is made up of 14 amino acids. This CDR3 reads CASSPRQGVGEAFF. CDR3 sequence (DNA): TGTGCCAGCTCACCACGGCAGGGGGTAGGTGAAGCTTTCTTT.

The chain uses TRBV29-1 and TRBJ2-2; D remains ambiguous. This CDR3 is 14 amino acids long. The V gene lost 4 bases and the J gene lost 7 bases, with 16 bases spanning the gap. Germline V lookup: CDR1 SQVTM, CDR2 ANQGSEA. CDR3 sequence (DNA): TGCAGCGTTGGACTTAAGACCAGTAGCGGGGAGCTGTTTTTT. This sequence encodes CSVGLKTSSGELFF.